This TCR beta chain was captured by sequencing in a study of T cell responses to AZD1222 COVID-19 vaccine. The CDR3 runs 17 residues. CDR1 and CDR2 (germline): SGHDN, FVKESK. V was clipped by 1 base and J by 1 base; unmatched bases: 10. With regard to this clone: The antigen is unknown.

The assay was immunoSEQ multiplex PCR, and TCRdb's table has in-frame clones only and misses some. The sample carries roughly 80,000 clones, around nine tenths recorded once. Study-level findings and limits: Mapped onto spike, vaccine-associated CD4 TCRs spanned it and were dominant at 160-218 and 743-854.

The sequenced sample was peripheral blood, obtained on day 0 of MenACWY control vaccination. The sequence derives from an adult in good health. The V gene is TRBV14, the J gene TRBJ2-7; 7 bases are shared with TRBD1. The CDR3 loop is CASSQATTGTASYEQYF. The CDR3 DNA is TGTGCCAGCAGCCAAGCCACTACCGGGACAGCATCCTACGAGCAGTACTTC.